This T cell receptor beta chain was identified during a study of response to subunit inactivated influenza vaccine (dated by TCRdb to 2017 to 2018). Regarding the study in general: Deep quantitative T cell receptor repertoire profiling was used in the study to track responses to a trivalent subunit inactivated influenza vaccine. Here is what the overall study found, with its caveats: It was suggested by the authors that each seasonal influenza vaccination may recruit only a limited number of new T cells.

The germline V gene yields LGHNA for CDR1 and YNFKEQ for CDR2. Trimming removed 2 bases from V and 14 bases from J, leaving 7 bases between the germline ends. Counted from cysteine to phenylalanine, this CDR3 has 11 amino acids. Of the read, only the CDR3 DNA is kept; its 33 bases are in frame from base 1. This clonotype was counted only a few times. Its binding antigen is unknown. Base qualities are not recorded, but no much larger clone differs from it by a single base. The library relied on RT-PCR. Sequencing relied on an Illumina HiSeq 2500. The raw public reads went through TCRdb reprocessing: fastp at Q25, MiXCR clone calling, in-frame beta chains kept. Each CDR3 protein gets just one entry, which takes the most common genes and DNA from the rows behind it. Recorded for this sample are more than 600,000 distinct CDR3 sequences; about 18% of them occurred a single time. The ten largest clones add up to 9.5% to 13% of the sample.

Sample: PBMCs from blood, taken 5 days after vaccination. This receptor was identified in a man aged 45-60 years who received an inactivated influenza vaccine. Donor details come from another sample of the same person, matched by shared clones. The chain is made from TRBV4-2 and TRBJ1-6; no D gene is confidently identified. The nucleotide sequence reads as follows: TGTGCCAGCAGCCAAATGGGCACCCTCCACTTT. The resulting protein is CASSQMGTLHF.